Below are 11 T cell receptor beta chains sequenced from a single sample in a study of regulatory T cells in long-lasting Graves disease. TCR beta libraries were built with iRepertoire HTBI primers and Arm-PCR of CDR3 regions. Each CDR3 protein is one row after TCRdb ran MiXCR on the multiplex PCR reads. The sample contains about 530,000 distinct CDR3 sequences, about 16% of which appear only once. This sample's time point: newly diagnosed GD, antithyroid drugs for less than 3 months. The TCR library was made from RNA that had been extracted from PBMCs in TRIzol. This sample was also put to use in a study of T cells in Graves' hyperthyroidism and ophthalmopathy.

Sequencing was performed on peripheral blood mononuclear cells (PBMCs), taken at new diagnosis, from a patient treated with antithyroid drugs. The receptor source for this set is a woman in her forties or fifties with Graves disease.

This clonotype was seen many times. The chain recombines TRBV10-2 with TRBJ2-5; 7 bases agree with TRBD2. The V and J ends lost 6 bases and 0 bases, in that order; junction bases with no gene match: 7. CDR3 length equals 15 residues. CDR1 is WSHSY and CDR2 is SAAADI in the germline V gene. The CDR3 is CASRVGRGYQETQYF. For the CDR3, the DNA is TGCGCCAGCAGGGTGGGGCGGGGGTACCAAGAGACCCAGTACTTC.

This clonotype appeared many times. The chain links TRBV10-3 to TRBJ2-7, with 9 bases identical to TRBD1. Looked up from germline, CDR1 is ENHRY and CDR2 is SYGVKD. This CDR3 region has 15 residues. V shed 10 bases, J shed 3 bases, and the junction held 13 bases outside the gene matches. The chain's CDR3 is CATPGQGILSYEQYF. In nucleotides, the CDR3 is TGTGCCACCCCGGGACAGGGTATTCTTAGCTACGAGCAGTACTTC.

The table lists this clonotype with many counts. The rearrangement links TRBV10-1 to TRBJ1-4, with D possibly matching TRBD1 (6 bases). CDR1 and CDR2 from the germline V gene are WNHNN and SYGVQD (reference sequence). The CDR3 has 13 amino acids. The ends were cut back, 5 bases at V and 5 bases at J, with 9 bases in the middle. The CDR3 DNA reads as TGCGCCAGCAGTTCGGACAGAAATGAAAAACTGTTTTTT. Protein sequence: CASSSDRNEKLFF.

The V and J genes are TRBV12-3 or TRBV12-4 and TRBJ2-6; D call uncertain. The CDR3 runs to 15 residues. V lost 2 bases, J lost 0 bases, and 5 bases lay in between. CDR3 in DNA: TGTGCCAGCAGTTTATACTCCTCTGGGGCCAACGTCCTGACTTTC. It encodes CASSLYSSGANVLTF.

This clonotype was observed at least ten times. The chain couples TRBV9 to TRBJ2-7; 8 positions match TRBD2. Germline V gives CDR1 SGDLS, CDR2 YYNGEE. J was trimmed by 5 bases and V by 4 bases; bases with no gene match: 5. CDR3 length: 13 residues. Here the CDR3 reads CASSIGLAHEQYF. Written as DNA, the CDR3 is TGTGCCAGCAGCATAGGACTAGCCCACGAGCAGTACTTC.

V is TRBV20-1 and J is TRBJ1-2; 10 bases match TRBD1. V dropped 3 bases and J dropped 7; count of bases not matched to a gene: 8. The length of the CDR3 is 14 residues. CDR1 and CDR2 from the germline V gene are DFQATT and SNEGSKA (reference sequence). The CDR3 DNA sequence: TGCAGTGCTAGTTTTCCGGGACAGGGGTCTGGCTACACCTTC. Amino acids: CSASFPGQGSGYTF.

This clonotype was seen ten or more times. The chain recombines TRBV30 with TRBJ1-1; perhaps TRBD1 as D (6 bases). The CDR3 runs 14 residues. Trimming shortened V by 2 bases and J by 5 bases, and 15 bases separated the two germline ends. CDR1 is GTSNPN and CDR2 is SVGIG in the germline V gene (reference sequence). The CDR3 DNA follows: TGTGCCTGGAGTACCGGGACACTGGCGACTGAAGCTTTCTTT. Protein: CAWSTGTLATEAFF.

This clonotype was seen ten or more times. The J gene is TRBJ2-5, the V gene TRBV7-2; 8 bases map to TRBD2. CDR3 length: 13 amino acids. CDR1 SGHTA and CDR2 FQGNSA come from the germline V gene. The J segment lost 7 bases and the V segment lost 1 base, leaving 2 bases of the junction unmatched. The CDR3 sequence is CASSLGAGGTQYF. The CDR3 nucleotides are TGTGCCAGCAGCTTAGGGGCGGGGGGGACCCAGTACTTC.

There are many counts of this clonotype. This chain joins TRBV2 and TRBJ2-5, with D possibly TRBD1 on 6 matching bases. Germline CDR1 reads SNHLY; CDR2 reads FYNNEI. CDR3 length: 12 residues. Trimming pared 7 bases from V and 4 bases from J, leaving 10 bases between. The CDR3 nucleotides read TGTGCCAGCAATATACAGGGAGAGACCCAGTACTTC. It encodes CASNIQGETQYF.

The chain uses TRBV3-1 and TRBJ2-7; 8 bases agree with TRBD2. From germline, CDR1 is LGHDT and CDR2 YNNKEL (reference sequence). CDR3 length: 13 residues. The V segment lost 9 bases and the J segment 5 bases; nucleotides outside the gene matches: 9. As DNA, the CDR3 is TGTGCCAGTTCGACGGGGGGGGCCGACGAGCAGTACTTC. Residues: CASSTGGADEQYF.

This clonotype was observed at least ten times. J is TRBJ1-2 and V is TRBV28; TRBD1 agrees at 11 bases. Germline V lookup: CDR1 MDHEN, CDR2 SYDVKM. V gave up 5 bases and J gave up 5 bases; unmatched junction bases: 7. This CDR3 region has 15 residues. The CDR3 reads CASSTGQGAEYGYTF. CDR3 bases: TGTGCCAGCAGTACAGGACAGGGGGCAGAATATGGCTACACCTTC.